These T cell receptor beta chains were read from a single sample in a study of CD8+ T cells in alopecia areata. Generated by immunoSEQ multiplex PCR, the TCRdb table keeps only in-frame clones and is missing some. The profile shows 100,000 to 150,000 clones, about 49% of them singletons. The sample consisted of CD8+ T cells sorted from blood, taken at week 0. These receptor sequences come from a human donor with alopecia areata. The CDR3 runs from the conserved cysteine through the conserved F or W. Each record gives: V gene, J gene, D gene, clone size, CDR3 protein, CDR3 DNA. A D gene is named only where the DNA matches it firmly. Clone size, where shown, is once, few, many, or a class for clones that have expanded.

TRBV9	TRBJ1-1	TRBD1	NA	CASSVRGHLNTEAFF	TGTGCCAGCAGCGTAAGGGGGCACCTGAACACTGAAGCTTTCTTT
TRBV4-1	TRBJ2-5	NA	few	CASSQLTRRETQYF	TGCGCCAGCAGCCAACTGACTAGGAGGGAGACCCAGTACTTC
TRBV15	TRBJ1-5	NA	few	CATSRERDYQPQHF	TGTGCCACCAGCAGAGAAAGGGACTATCAGCCCCAGCATTTT
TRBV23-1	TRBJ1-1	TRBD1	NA	CASSQPTGWDTEAFF	TGCGCCAGCAGTCAACCGACAGGGTGGGACACTGAAGCTTTCTTT
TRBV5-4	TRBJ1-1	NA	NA	CASSLEDMNTEAFF	TGTGCCAGCAGCTTGGAGGACATGAACACTGAAGCTTTCTTT
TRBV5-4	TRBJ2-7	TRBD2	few	CASSGGLAGSSYEQYF	TGTGCCAGCAGCGGGGGACTAGCGGGTTCTTCCTACGAGCAGTACTTC
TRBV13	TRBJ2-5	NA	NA	CASSGFGETQYF	TGTGCCAGCAGCGGATTTGGGGAGACCCAGTACTTC
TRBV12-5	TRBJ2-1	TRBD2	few	CASGIVAGGPAEQFF	TGTGCTAGTGGCATTGTAGCGGGGGGTCCCGCTGAGCAGTTCTTC
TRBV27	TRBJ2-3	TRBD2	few	CATVGGATDTQYF	TGTGCCACCGTCGGGGGGGCCACAGATACGCAGTATTTT
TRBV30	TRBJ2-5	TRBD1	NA	CAWSETGYAQETQYF	TGTGCCTGGAGTGAGACAGGGTATGCCCAAGAGACCCAGTACTTC
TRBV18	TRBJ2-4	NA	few	CASSPPFGDPKTFQYF	TGTGCCAGCTCACCACCCTTCGGGGATCCAAAGACATTTCAGTACTTC
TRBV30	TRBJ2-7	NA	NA	CAWSGGPHEQYF	TGTGCCTGGAGCGGAGGGCCCCACGAGCAGTACTTC
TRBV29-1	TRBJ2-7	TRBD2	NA	CSVLNRDYGSLYEQYF	TGCAGCGTCCTAAACCGGGACTATGGGTCTCTTTACGAGCAGTACTTC
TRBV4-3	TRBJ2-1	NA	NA	CASSQEERESYNEQFF	TGCGCCAGCAGCCAAGAGGAGAGGGAAAGCTACAATGAGCAGTTCTTC
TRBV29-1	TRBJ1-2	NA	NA	CSVPHQRGWRYGYTF	TGCAGCGTTCCCCACCAGAGGGGATGGCGGTATGGCTACACCTTC
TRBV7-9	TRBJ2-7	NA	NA	CASSLGLGEQYF	TGTGCCAGCAGCTTAGGACTCGGCGAGCAGTACTTC
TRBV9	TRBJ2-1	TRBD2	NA	CASSVIAGANEQFF	TGTGCCAGCAGCGTTATAGCGGGGGCCAATGAGCAGTTCTTC
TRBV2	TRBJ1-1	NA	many	CASSPPPQGYTEAFF	TGTGCCAGCAGTCCTCCCCCCCAGGGTTACACTGAAGCTTTCTTT
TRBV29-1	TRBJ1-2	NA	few	CSVEDGNYGYTF	TGCAGCGTTGAAGATGGAAACTATGGCTACACCTTC
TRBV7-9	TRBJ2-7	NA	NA	CASSPDSLWEQYF	TGTGCCAGCAGCCCGGACAGTTTATGGGAGCAGTACTTC
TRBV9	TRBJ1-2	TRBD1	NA	CASSPALGQGNYGYTF	TGTGCCAGCAGCCCCGCCCTGGGACAGGGGAATTATGGCTACACCTTC
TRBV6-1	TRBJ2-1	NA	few	CASSEQGTYNEQFF	TGTGCCAGCAGTGAACAGGGGACCTACAATGAGCAGTTCTTC
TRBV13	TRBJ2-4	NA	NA	CASRFEGGAENIQYF	TGTGCCAGCAGATTCGAAGGAGGTGCGGAAAACATTCAGTACTTC
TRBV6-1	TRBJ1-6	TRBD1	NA	CASRLTGGAVPTLHF	TGTGCCAGCAGATTAACAGGGGGCGCGGTTCCGACCCTCCACTTT
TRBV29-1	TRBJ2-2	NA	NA	CSALRDIKGFGGELFF	TGCAGCGCTCTCCGGGACATTAAAGGTTTTGGCGGGGAGCTGTTTTTT
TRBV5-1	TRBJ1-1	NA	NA	CASSPRGEPTEAFF	TGCGCCAGCAGCCCTCGAGGCGAGCCCACTGAAGCTTTCTTT
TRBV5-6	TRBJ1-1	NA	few	CASSLLAGDTEAFF	TGTGCCAGCAGCTTGTTAGCGGGGGACACTGAAGCTTTCTTT
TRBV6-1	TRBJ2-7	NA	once	CASSDGQYEQYF	TGTGCCAGCAGTGACGGACAGTACGAGCAGTACTTC
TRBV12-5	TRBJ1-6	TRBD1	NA	CASGVTGRVNSPLHF	TGTGCTAGTGGGGTGACAGGGCGGGTGAATTCACCCCTCCACTTT
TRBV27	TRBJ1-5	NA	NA	CASSLGQENQPQHF	TGTGCCAGCAGTTTGGGGCAGGAGAATCAGCCCCAGCATTTT
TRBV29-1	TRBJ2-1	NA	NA	CSVEVRSDSYNEQFF	TGCAGCGTTGAAGTGCGCAGCGACTCCTACAATGAGCAGTTCTTC
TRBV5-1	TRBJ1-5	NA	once	CASSFWGGQPQHF	TGCGCCAGCAGCTTTTGGGGAGGTCAGCCCCAGCATTTT
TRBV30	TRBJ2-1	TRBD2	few	CALPSGVYNEQFF	TGTGCCTTACCGAGCGGGGTTTACAATGAGCAGTTCTTC
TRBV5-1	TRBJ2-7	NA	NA	CASSPGRIGSSYEQYF	TGCGCCAGCAGCCCCGGCCGCATAGGGAGCTCCTACGAGCAGTACTTC
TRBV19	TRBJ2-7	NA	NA	CASSPGTHEQYF	TGTGCCAGTAGTCCCGGGACTCACGAGCAGTACTTC
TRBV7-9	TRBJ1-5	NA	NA	CASSEGTDSNQPQHF	TGTGCCAGCAGCGAAGGGACCGATAGCAATCAGCCCCAGCATTTT
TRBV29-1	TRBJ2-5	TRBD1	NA	CSVFPGQPQETQYF	TGCAGCGTATTCCCGGGACAGCCACAAGAGACCCAGTACTTC
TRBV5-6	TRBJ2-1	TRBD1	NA	CASSRTGDEQFF	TGTGCCAGCAGCCGGACAGGGGATGAGCAGTTCTTC
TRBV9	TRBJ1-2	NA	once	CASSPTGGANYGYTF	TGTGCCAGCAGCCCCACAGGAGGAGCTAACTATGGCTACACCTTC
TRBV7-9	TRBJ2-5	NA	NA	CASSLEGHQETQYF	TGTGCCAGCAGCTTAGAAGGGCACCAAGAGACCCAGTACTTC
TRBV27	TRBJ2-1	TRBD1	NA	CASSPSPGTGVNEQFF	TGTGCCAGCAGTCCCTCTCCCGGGACAGGGGTCAATGAGCAGTTCTTC
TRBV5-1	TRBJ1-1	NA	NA	CASSSTDSTEAFF	TGCGCCAGCAGCTCCACTGACAGCACTGAAGCTTTCTTT
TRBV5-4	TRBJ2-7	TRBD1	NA	CASSLEQGAWEQYF	TGTGCCAGCAGCTTGGAACAGGGGGCTTGGGAGCAGTACTTC
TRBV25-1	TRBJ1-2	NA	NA	CASSPQGGYGYTF	TGTGCCAGCAGCCCTCAGGGTGGTTATGGCTACACCTTC
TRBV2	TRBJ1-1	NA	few	CASSYEYRDTEAFF	TGTGCCAGCAGCTACGAATACCGGGACACTGAAGCTTTCTTT
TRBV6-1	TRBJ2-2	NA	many	CASSEQGDTGELFF	TGTGCCAGCAGTGAACAGGGAGACACCGGGGAGCTGTTTTTT
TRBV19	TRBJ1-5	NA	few	CASSMSPEGNQPQHF	TGTGCCAGTAGTATGTCACCTGAGGGCAATCAGCCCCAGCATTTT
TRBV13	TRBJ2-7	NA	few	CASSLTANYEQYF	TGTGCCAGCAGCTTGACAGCTAACTACGAGCAGTACTTC
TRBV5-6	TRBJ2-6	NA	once	CASSFGTPSGANVLTF	TGTGCCAGCAGCTTCGGGACACCCTCTGGGGCCAACGTCCTGACTTTC
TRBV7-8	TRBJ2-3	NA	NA	CASSSGVDTQYF	TGTGCCAGCAGCTCGGGGGTGGATACGCAGTATTTT
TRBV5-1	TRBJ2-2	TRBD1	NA	CASSLLAGGNTGELFF	TGCGCCAGCAGCTTGCTGGCAGGGGGGAACACCGGGGAGCTGTTTTTT
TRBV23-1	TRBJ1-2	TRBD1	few	CASSLRGLSCGYTF	TGCGCCAGCAGTCTGAGGGGGCTATCGTGCGGCTACACCTTC
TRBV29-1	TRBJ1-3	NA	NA	CSVEAGNTIYF	TGCAGCGTTGAGGCTGGAAACACCATATATTTT